This T cell receptor (beta chain) was captured by sequencing in a study of beta chain features in type 1 diabetes. General observations from the study: Insertions at VDJ junctions were less frequent in type 1 diabetes patients. These patients also deleted more nucleotides at the same junctions. The naive, central memory and Treg TCRB repertoires looked more alike in patients than they did in healthy donors. The study found moderately but significantly shorter TCRB CDR3s in all four CD4+ subsets of Type 1 diabetes patients.

The CDR3 has 13 residues. Trimming stripped 7 bases from V and 2 bases from J, with 14 bases between. CDR1 is GTSNPN and CDR2 is SVGIG in the germline V gene (reference sequence). This clone was found a few times. The antigen is undetermined. The investigators reverse transcribed all of the isolated RNA, so they sequenced expressed TCRB transcripts. The method was immunoSEQ multiplex PCR; TCRdb's version includes in-frame clones alone and lacks a portion of them. The data hold over 650,000 clones, with about an eighth observed a single time. Material: naive CD4+ T cells from blood. The chain recombines TRBV30 with TRBJ2-5; D might be TRBD1 or TRBD2, each matching 7 bases. The TCR originated in a man in his late teens or twenties with type 1 diabetes. CDR3 residues: CAYERGQQETQYF. CDR3 sequence (DNA): TGTGCCTACGAGCGGGGACAGCAAGAGACCCAGTACTTC.